This T cell receptor beta chain was sequenced during a study of patients and donors after allogeneic stem cell transplantation. This clonotype was counted only a few times. The CDR3 sequence is 14 residues long. V gave up 5 bases and J gave up 8 bases; unmatched junction bases: 6. MiXCR, run by TCRdb on the RT-PCR reads, gives a single entry per CDR3 protein. The repertoire holds about 960,000 distinct CDR3 sequences, with under 20% as singletons. What was sequenced was blood, either unsorted or a sorted T cell fraction (not recorded which). The V gene is TRBV12-3 or TRBV12-4, the J gene TRBJ1-4; 9 bases line up with TRBD1. The sequence was collected from a human donor who was either an allogeneic HSCT recipient or a stem cell or donor lymphocyte infusion donor (not recorded which). It is not recorded whose cells these are; they may come from a transplant donor. This CDR3 is CASSPTGGEEKLFF. The CDR3 nucleotides are TGTGCCAGCAGTCCCACAGGGGGCGAGGAAAAACTGTTTTTT.